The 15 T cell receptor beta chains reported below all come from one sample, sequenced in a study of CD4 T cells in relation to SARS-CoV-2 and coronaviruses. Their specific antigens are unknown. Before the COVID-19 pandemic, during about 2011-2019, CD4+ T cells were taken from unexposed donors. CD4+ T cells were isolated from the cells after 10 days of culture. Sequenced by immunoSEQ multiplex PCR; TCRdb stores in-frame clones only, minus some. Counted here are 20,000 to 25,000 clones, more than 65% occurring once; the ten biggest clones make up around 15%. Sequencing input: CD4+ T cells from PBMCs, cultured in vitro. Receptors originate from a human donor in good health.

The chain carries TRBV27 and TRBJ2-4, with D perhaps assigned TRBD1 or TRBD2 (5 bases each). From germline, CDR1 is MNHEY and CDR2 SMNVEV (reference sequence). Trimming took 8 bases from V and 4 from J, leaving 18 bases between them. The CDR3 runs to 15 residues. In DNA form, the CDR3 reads TGTGCCAGCGGGGTCGAGAGGGGCGGAAAAAACATTCAGTACTTC. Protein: CASGVERGGKNIQYF.

Here the CDR3 DNA reads TGTGCCAGCAGTGAAGCCAAATCCCTCCGGGGAATCCCCCAAGAGACCCAGTACTTC. Its protein product is CASSEAKSLRGIPQETQYF. V gene TRBV2 combines with J gene TRBJ2-5; a weak D match, TRBD2 (5 bases). CDR3 length equals 19 residues. Germline CDR1 is SNHLY and CDR2 is FYNNEI. Trimming shortened V by 0 bases and J by 1 base, and 21 bases separated the two germline ends.

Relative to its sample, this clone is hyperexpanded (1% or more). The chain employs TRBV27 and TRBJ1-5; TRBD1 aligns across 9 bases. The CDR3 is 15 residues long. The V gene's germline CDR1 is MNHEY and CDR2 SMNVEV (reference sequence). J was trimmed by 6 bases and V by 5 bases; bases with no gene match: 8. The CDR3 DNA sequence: TGTGCCAGCAGTAGGACAGGGGACGGCGGTCAGCCCCAGCATTTT. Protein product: CASSRTGDGGQPQHF.

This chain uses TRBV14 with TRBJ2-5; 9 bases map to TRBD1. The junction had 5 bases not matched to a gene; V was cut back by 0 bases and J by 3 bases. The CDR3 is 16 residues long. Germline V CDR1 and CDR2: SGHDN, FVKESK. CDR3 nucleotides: TGTGCCAGCAGCCAAGAATTCAGGGACAGGGAAGAGACCCAGTACTTC. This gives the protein CASSQEFRDREETQYF.

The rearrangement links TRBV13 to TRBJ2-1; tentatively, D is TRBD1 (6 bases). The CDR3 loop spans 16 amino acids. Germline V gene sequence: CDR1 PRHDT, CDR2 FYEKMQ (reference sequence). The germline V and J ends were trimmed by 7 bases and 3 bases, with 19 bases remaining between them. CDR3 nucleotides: TGTGCCAGCATCTCTAACGCCGGGACAAACTACAATGAGCAGTTCTTC. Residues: CASISNAGTNYNEQFF.

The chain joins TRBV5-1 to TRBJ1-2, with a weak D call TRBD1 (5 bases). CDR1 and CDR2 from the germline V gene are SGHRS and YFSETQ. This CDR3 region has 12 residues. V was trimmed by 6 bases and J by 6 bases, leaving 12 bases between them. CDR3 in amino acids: CASKLEGHGYTF. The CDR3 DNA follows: TGCGCCAGCAAATTGGAGGGGCATGGCTACACCTTC. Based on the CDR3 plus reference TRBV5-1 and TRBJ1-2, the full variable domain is KAGVTQTPRYLIKTRGQQVTLSCSPISGHRSVSWYQQTPGQGLQFLFEYFSETQRNKGNFPGRFSGRQFSNSRSEMNVSTLELGDSALYLCASKLEGHGYTFGSGTRLTVV.

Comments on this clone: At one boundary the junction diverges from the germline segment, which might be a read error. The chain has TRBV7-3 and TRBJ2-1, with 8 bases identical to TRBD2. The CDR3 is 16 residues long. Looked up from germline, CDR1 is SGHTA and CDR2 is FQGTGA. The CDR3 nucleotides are TGTGCCAGCAGCCTAACCCCAGCGGGAGCTGGCAATGAGCAGTTCTTC. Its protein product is CASSLTPAGAGNEQFF.

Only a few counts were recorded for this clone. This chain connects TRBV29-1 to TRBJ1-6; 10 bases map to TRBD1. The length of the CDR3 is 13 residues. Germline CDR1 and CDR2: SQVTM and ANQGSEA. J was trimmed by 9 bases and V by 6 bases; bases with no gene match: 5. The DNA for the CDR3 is TGCAGCGTCGGACAGGGGGACGGTTCACCCCTCCACTTT. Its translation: CSVGQGDGSPLHF.

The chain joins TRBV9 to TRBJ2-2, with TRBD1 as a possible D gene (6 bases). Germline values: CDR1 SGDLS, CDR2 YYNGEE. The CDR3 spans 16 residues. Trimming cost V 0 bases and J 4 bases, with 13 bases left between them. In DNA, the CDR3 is TGTGCCAGCAGCGTAGTTGGGGGCGGCGGCACCGGGGAGCTGTTTTTT. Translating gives CASSVVGGGGTGELFF.

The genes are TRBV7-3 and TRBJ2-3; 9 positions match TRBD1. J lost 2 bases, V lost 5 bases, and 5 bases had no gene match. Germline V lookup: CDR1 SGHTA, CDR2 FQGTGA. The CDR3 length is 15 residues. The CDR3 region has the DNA TGTGCCAGCAGCCAGGGGACAGGGTTCACAGATACGCAGTATTTT. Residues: CASSQGTGFTDTQYF.

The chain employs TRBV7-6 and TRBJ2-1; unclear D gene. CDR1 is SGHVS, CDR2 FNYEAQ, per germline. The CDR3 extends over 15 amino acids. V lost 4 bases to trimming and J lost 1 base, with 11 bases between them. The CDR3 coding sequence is TGTGCCAGCAGCTCCAGCGATTTTTCCTACAATGAGCAGTTCTTC. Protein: CASSSSDFSYNEQFF.

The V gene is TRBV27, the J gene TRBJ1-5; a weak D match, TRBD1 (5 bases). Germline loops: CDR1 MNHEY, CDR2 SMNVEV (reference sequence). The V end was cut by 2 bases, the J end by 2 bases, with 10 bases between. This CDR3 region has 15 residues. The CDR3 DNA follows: TGTGCCAGCAGTTTAGAGGGGTATCGCAATCAGCCCCAGCATTTT. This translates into CASSLEGYRNQPQHF.

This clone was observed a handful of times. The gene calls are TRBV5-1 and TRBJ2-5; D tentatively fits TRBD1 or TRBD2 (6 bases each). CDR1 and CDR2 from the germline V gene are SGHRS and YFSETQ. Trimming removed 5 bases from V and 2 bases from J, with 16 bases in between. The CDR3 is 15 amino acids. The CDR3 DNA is TGCGCCAGCAGTTGGGGGGACACCGATCAAGAGACCCAGTACTTC. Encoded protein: CASSWGDTDQETQYF. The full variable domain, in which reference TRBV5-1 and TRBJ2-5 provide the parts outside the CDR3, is KAGVTQTPRYLIKTRGQQVTLSCSPISGHRSVSWYQQTPGQGLQFLFEYFSETQRNKGNFPGRFSGRQFSNSRSEMNVSTLELGDSALYLCASSWGDTDQETQYFGPGTRLLVL.

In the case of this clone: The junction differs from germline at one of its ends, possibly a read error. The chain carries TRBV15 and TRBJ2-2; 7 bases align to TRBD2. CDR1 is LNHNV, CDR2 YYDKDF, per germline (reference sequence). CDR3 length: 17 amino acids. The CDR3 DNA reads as TGTGCCACCAGCAGAGATCTTGCGGGAGCGAATACCGGGGAGCTGTTTTTT. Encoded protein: CATSRDLAGANTGELFF. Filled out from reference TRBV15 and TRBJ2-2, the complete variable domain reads DAMVIQNPRYQVTQFGKPVTLSCSQTLNHNVMYWYQQKSSQAPKLLFHYYDKDFNNEADTPDNFQSRRPNTSFCFLDIRSPGLGDTAMYLCATSRDLAGANTGELFFGEGSRLTVL.

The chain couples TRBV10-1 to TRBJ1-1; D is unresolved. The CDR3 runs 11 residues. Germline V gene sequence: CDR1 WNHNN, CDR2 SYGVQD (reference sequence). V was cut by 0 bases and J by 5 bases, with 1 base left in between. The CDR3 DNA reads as TGCGCCAGCAGTGAGTCGACTGAAGCTTTCTTT. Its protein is CASSESTEAFF.